This T cell receptor (beta chain) comes out of a study of regulatory T cells in long-lasting Graves disease. Study-level results: TCR diversity was lower in persistent Graves' patients than in newly diagnosed ones. Possibly, accuracy suffered from the small sample size.

The germline V and J ends were trimmed by 2 bases and 0 bases, with 14 bases remaining between them. The CDR3 runs to 17 residues. In germline, CDR1 is MNHEY, CDR2 SVGAGI. The time point is: newly diagnosed GD, antithyroid drugs for less than 3 months. PBMCs were the source of the RNA used for TCR sequencing. Assembly of TCR beta libraries relied on iRepertoire HTBI primers together with Arm-PCR of CDR3 regions. Each CDR3 protein gets one entry after TCRdb re-called the multiplex PCR reads with MiXCR. The table records roughly 320,000 distinct CDR3 sequences, roughly 17% of them present only once. This clonotype was observed a few times. Its cognate antigen is unknown. The same specimen was also included in a second study, on T cells in Graves' hyperthyroidism and ophthalmopathy. That study reports: The model forecast ophthalmopathy, anticipating it by a median around 6.5 months before onset.

The source is a man aged 40-49 years with Graves disease. The source was peripheral blood mononuclear cells (PBMCs), collected at new diagnosis, from a patient treated with antithyroid drugs. The chain links TRBV6-5 to TRBJ1-5, with D tentatively TRBD1 (5 bases). The CDR3 sequence: CASSYLGTVNSNQPQHF. The CDR3 coding sequence is TGTGCCAGCAGTTACCTTGGGACGGTGAATAGCAATCAGCCCCAGCATTTT.